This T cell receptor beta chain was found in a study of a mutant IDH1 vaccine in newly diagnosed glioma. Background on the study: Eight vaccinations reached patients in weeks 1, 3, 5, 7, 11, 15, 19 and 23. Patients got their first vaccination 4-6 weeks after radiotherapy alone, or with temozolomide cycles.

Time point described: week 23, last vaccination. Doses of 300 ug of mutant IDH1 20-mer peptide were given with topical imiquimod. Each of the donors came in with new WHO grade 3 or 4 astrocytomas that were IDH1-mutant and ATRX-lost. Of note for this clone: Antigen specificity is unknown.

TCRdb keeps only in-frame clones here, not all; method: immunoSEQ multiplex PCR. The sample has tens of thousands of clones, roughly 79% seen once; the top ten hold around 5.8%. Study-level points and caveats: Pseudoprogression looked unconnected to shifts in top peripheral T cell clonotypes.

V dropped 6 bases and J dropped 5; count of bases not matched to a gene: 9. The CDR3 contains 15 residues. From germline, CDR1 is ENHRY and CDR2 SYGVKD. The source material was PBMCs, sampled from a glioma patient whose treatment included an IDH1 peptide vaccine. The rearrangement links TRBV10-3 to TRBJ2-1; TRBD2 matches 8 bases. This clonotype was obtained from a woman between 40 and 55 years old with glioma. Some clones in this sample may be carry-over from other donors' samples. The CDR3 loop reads CAISPSGGLHNEQFF. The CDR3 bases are TGTGCCATCAGCCCCAGCGGGGGTTTACACAATGAGCAGTTCTTC.